One sample yielded the 2 T cell receptor beta chains listed below, sequenced in a study of blood T cell repertoires in COVID-19. Libraries were prepared by immunoSEQ multiplex PCR; TCRdb keeps only in-frame clonotypes and omits some of them. This sample has approximately 200,000 clones, with about 87% found just once. The sequenced sample was PBMCs or T cells enriched from blood (not recorded which). The receptors originated from a man aged 25-45 years who had recovered from COVID-19.

The chain employs TRBV3-1 (or the pseudogene TRBV3-2) and TRBJ2-7, with 7 bases that match TRBD1. CDR1 is LGHDT, CDR2 YNNKEL, per germline (reference sequence). V shed 6 bases, J shed 5 bases, and the junction held 13 bases outside the gene matches. CDR3 size: 15 residues. The CDR3 reads CASSHGDRDLDEQYF. The CDR3 nucleotides read TGTGCCAGCAGTCACGGCGACAGGGATCTCGACGAGCAGTACTTC.

The gene calls are TRBV19 and TRBJ2-5; TRBD2 aligns across 8 bases. The CDR3 loop spans 17 amino acids. Germline trimming cut 1 base from V and 5 bases from J; bases unmatched to any gene: 12. Germline CDR1 and CDR2: LNHDA and SQIVND (reference sequence). CDR3 bases: TGTGCCAGTAGTATAGTTACCGGCGGGGGGTCCCGGGAGACCCAGTACTTC. Translation gives CASSIVTGGGSRETQYF.